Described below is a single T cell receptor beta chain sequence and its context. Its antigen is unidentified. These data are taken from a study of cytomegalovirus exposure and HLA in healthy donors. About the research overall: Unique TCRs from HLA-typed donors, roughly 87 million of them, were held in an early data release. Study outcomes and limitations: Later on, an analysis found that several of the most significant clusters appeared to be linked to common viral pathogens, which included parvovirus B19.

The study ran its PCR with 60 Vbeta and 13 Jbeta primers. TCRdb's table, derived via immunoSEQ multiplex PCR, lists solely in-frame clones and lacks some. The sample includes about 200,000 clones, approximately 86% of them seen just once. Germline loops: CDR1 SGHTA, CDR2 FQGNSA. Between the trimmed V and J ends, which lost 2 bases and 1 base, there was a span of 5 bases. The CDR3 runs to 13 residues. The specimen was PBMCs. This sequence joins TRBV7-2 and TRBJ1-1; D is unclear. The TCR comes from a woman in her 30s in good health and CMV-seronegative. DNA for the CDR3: TGTGCCAGCAGCTTATCATGGAACACTGAAGCTTTCTTT. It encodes CASSLSWNTEAFF.